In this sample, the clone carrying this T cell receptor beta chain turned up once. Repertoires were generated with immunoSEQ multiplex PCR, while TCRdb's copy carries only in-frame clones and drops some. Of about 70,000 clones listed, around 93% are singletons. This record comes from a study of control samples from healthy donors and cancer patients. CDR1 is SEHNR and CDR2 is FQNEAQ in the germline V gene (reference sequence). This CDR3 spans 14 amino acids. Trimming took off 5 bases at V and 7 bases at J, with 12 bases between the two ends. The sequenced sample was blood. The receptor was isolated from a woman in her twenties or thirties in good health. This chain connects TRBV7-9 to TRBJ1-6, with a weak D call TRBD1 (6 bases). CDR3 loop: CASSLPRGNSPLHF. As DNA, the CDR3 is TGTGCCAGCAGCCTACCCAGGGGAAATTCACCCCTCCACTTT.